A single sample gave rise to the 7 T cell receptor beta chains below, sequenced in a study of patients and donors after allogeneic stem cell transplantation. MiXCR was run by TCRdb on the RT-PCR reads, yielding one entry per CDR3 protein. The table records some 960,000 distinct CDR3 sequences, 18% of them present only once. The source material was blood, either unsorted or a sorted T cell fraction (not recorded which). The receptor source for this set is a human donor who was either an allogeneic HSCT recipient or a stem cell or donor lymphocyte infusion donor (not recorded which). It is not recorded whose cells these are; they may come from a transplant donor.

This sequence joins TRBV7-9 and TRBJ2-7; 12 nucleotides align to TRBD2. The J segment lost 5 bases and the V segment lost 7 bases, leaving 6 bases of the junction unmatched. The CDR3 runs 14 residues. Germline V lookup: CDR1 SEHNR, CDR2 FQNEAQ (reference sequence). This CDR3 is CASTPSGRADEQYF. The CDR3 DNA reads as TGTGCCAGCACCCCTAGCGGGAGGGCCGACGAGCAGTACTTC. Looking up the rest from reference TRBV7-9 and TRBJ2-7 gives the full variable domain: DTGVSQNPRHKITKRGQNVTFRCDPISEHNRLYWYRQTLGQGPEFLTYFQNEAQLEKSRLLSDRFSAERPKGSFSTLEIQRTEQGDSAMYLCASTPSGRADEQYFGPGTRLTVT.

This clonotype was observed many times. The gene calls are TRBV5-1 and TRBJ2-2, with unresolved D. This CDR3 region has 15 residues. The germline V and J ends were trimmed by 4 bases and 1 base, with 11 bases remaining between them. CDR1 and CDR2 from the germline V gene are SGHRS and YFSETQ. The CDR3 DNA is TGCGCCAGCAGCCTCAACCCAGGGAACACCGGGGAGCTGTTTTTT. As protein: CASSLNPGNTGELFF. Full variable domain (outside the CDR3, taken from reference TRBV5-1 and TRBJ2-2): KAGVTQTPRYLIKTRGQQVTLSCSPISGHRSVSWYQQTPGQGLQFLFEYFSETQRNKGNFPGRFSGRQFSNSRSEMNVSTLELGDSALYLCASSLNPGNTGELFFGEGSRLTVL.

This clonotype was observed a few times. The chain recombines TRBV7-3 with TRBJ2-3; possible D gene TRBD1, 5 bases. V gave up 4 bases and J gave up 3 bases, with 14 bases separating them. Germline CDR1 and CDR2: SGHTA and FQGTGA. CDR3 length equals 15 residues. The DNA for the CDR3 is TGTGCCAGCAGCTCCCGTGGACAACCAACAGATACGCAGTATTTT. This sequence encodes CASSSRGQPTDTQYF.

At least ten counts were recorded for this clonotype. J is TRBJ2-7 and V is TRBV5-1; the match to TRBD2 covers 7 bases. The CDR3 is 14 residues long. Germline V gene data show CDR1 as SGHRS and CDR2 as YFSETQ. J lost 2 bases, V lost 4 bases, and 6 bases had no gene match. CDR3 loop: CASSGPSGTYEQYF. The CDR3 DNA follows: TGCGCCAGCAGCGGGCCTAGCGGTACCTACGAGCAGTACTTC.

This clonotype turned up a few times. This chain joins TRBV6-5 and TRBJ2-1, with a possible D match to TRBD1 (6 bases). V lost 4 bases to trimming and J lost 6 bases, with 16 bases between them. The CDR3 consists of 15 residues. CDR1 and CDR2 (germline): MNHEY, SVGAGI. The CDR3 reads CASSLGQGFANEQFF. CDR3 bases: TGTGCCAGCAGTTTAGGTCAGGGGTTTGCCAATGAGCAGTTCTTC.

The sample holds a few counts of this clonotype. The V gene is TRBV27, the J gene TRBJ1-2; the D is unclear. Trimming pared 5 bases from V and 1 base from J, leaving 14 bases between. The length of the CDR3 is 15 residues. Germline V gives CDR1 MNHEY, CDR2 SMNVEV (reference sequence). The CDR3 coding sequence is TGTGCCAGCAGTATCCACAGATACTTTAACTATGGCTACACCTTC. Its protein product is CASSIHRYFNYGYTF.

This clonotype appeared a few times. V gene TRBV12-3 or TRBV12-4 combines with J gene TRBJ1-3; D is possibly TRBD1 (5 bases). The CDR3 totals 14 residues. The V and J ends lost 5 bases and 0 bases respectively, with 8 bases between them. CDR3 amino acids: CASSHRLSGNTIYF. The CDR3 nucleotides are TGTGCCAGCAGTCACAGGCTCTCTGGAAACACCATATATTTT.